A selection of T cell receptor beta chains follows, all from one sample in a study of post-analysis software for immune sequencing data. TCRdb itself ran the PCR reads through MiXCR, one entry per CDR3 protein. Seen here are about 560,000 distinct CDR3 sequences, 44% observed once, and the top ten hold approximately 1.7%. The sample consisted of blood. The receptors here all came from a girl aged 5-17 years with multiple sclerosis. Both conserved end residues are part of each CDR3. Each record gives: J gene, V gene, clone size, D gene, CDR3 protein, CDR3 DNA. D genes are given only for firm matches. Clone size appears in some rows only: once, few, many, or a class for an expanded clone.

J: TRBJ2-3; V: TRBV20-1; size: few; D: .; CDR3: CSARGIGRHYTDTQYF; DNA: TGCAGTGCTAGAGGAATTGGTAGGCACTACACAGATACGCAGTATTTT
J: TRBJ2-7; V: TRBV20-1; size: few; D: .; CDR3: CSARPLIGSYEQYF; DNA: TGCAGTGCTAGGCCACTGATCGGCTCCTACGAGCAGTACTTC
J: TRBJ2-3; V: TRBV27; size: few; D: .; CDR3: CVIRGVTDTQYF; DNA: TGTGTGATCCGAGGAGTGACAGATACGCAGTATTTT
J: TRBJ2-7; V: TRBV21-1; size: few; D: .; CDR3: CAIGQGKYEQYF; DNA: TGTGCCATCGGACAGGGTAAATACGAGCAGTACTTC
J: TRBJ2-3; V: TRBV7-3; size: .; D: TRBD2; CDR3: CASSPNGLAGDTQYF; DNA: TGTGCCAGCAGCCCCAATGGACTAGCGGGAGATACGCAGTATTTT
J: TRBJ2-7; V: TRBV20-1; size: .; D: TRBD2; CDR3: CSATQTSGRGEQYF; DNA: TGCAGTGCTACTCAAACTAGCGGGAGGGGCGAGCAGTACTTC
J: TRBJ1-2; V: TRBV12-3/TRBV12-4; size: many; D: .; CDR3: CASSPGANYGYTF; DNA: TGTGCCAGCAGCCCGGGTGCTAACTATGGCTACACCTTC
J: TRBJ2-1; V: TRBV12-3/TRBV12-4; size: .; D: TRBD2; CDR3: CASSVGLGTDEQFF; DNA: TGTGCCAGCAGTGTAGGACTAGGAACGGATGAGCAGTTCTTC
J: TRBJ2-6; V: TRBV10-3; size: .; D: TRBD2; CDR3: CAIGGAGANVLTF; DNA: TGTGCCATCGGGGGGGCTGGGGCCAACGTCCTGACTTTC
J: TRBJ2-3; V: TRBV5-1; size: .; D: .; CDR3: CASSSHHETAADTQYF; DNA: TGCGCCAGCAGCTCGCACCATGAGACAGCAGCAGATACGCAGTATTTT
J: TRBJ1-5; V: TRBV6-1; size: .; D: .; CDR3: CASSEATGYQPQHF; DNA: TGTGCCAGCAGTGAAGCGACGGGATATCAGCCCCAGCATTTT
J: TRBJ1-1; V: TRBV6-5; size: .; D: .; CDR3: CASSYYGSTAFF; DNA: TGTGCCAGCAGTTACTATGGGTCGACAGCTTTCTTT
J: TRBJ1-2; V: TRBV10-3; size: .; D: TRBD1; CDR3: CAIGTQGSGYTF; DNA: TGTGCCATCGGCACACAGGGGTCTGGCTACACCTTC
J: TRBJ2-5; V: TRBV12-3/TRBV12-4; size: many; D: TRBD1; CDR3: CASSFKGAGETQYF; DNA: TGTGCCAGCAGTTTTAAGGGGGCTGGAGAGACCCAGTACTTC
J: TRBJ2-1; V: TRBV4-1; size: .; D: .; CDR3: CASSQEPGINNEQFF; DNA: TGCGCCAGCAGCCAAGAGCCGGGGATCAACAATGAGCAGTTCTTC
J: TRBJ2-3; V: TRBV2; size: .; D: TRBD2; CDR3: CASSEPTSPDTQYF; DNA: TGTGCCAGCAGTGAACCGACTAGCCCGGATACGCAGTATTTT
J: TRBJ1-6; V: TRBV7-9; size: few; D: TRBD1; CDR3: CASSRTGGNSPLHF; DNA: TGTGCCAGCAGCCGCACAGGGGGTAATTCACCCCTCCACTTT
J: TRBJ2-5; V: TRBV9; size: .; D: .; CDR3: CASSSSPQYQETQYF; DNA: TGTGCCAGCAGCTCCTCCCCCCAATACCAAGAGACCCAGTACTTC
J: TRBJ2-3; V: TRBV24-1; size: .; D: .; CDR3: CATSGTGSIRDTQYF; DNA: TGTGCCACCAGTGGAACAGGGAGTATCCGAGATACGCAGTATTTT
J: TRBJ2-7; V: TRBV5-1; size: .; D: TRBD1; CDR3: CASSWGQRNEQYF; DNA: TGCGCCAGCAGCTGGGGACAGAGGAACGAGCAGTACTTC
J: TRBJ1-6; V: TRBV12-3/TRBV12-4; size: .; D: TRBD1; CDR3: CASRRTGEGNSPLHF; DNA: TGTGCCAGCAGGCGGACAGGGGAAGGGAATTCACCCCTCCACTTT
J: TRBJ2-7; V: TRBV5-1; size: .; D: TRBD2; CDR3: CASSLTGLVSYEQYF; DNA: TGCGCCAGCAGCCTAACGGGACTAGTATCCTACGAGCAGTACTTC
J: TRBJ2-7; V: TRBV4-1; size: many; D: .; CDR3: CASSRNRVSYEQYF; DNA: TGCGCCAGCAGCCGAAACAGGGTATCCTACGAGCAGTACTTC
J: TRBJ2-3; V: TRBV20-1; size: .; D: .; CDR3: CSARVGSRAGGDTQYF; DNA: TGCAGTGCTAGAGTGGGTTCACGAGCCGGCGGGGATACGCAGTATTTT
J: TRBJ2-3; V: TRBV11-3; size: few; D: TRBD2; CDR3: CASSRGLASDTQYF; DNA: TGTGCCAGCAGCCGGGGACTAGCGTCAGATACGCAGTATTTT
J: TRBJ1-5; V: TRBV7-8; size: .; D: .; CDR3: CASSHAGGLLRGGLNQPQHF; DNA: TGTGCCAGCAGCCATGCCGGGGGACTTTTGAGGGGAGGACTCAATCAGCCCCAGCATTTT
J: TRBJ2-1; V: TRBV24-1; size: .; D: .; CDR3: CATSGQPYNEQFF; DNA: TGTGCCACCAGTGGACAGCCCTACAATGAGCAGTTCTTC
J: TRBJ2-7; V: TRBV20-1; size: few; D: .; CDR3: CSARDRGYSYEQYF; DNA: TGCAGTGCTAGAGATCGCGGGTACTCCTACGAGCAGTACTTC
J: TRBJ2-3; V: TRBV4-2; size: .; D: .; CDR3: CASSQDLTSFGTDTQYF; DNA: TGTGCCAGCAGCCAAGATTTGACTAGTTTCGGCACAGATACGCAGTATTTT
J: TRBJ2-3; V: TRBV20-1; size: .; D: TRBD2; CDR3: CSARVASGFSDTQYF; DNA: TGCAGTGCTAGAGTGGCTAGCGGGTTCTCAGATACGCAGTATTTT
J: TRBJ2-7; V: TRBV10-3; size: .; D: .; CDR3: CAISEQGHSYEQYF; DNA: TGTGCCATCAGTGAGCAGGGACACTCGTACGAGCAGTACTTC
J: TRBJ2-7; V: TRBV20-1; size: .; D: .; CDR3: CSARQGMGEQYF; DNA: TGCAGTGCTAGACAGGGGATGGGCGAGCAGTACTTC
J: TRBJ1-2; V: TRBV2; size: .; D: TRBD1; CDR3: CASSEWTGGNGYTF; DNA: TGTGCCAGCAGTGAATGGACAGGGGGCAATGGCTACACCTTC
J: TRBJ2-7; V: TRBV2; size: once; D: .; CDR3: CAGSEGGYEQYF; DNA: TGTGCCGGCAGTGAAGGTGGATACGAGCAGTACTTC
J: TRBJ1-1; V: TRBV12-3/TRBV12-4; size: .; D: .; CDR3: CASSNQPNTEAFF; DNA: TGTGCCAGCAGCAATCAACCGAACACTGAAGCTTTCTTT
J: TRBJ2-5; V: TRBV7-7; size: few; D: TRBD1; CDR3: CASSLGPGTGQETQYF; DNA: TGTGCTAGCAGCTTAGGACCCGGGACAGGGCAGGAGACCCAGTACTTC
J: TRBJ2-5; V: TRBV5-1; size: .; D: TRBD1; CDR3: CASSYGQGAGEQYF; DNA: TGCGCCAGCAGCTACGGACAGGGGGCGGGTGAGCAGTACTTC
J: TRBJ1-2; V: TRBV29-1; size: .; D: .; CDR3: CSVEGEGKPYGYTF; DNA: TGCAGCGTTGAGGGGGAGGGTAAGCCCTATGGCTACACCTTC
J: TRBJ2-7; V: TRBV20-1; size: .; D: .; CDR3: CSARDPRRLYEQYF; DNA: TGCAGTGCTAGAGATCCCCGCAGGCTATACGAGCAGTACTTC
J: TRBJ1-2; V: TRBV5-6; size: .; D: .; CDR3: CASSQGRLPYGYTF; DNA: TGTGCCAGCAGCCAGGGACGGCTACCCTATGGCTACACCTTC
J: TRBJ2-7; V: TRBV5-1; size: .; D: TRBD1; CDR3: CTSSLAGTGYEQYF; DNA: TGCACCAGCAGCTTGGCGGGGACAGGGTACGAGCAGTACTTC
J: TRBJ2-7; V: TRBV25-1; size: .; D: .; CDR3: CASSDGAYEQYF; DNA: TGTGCCAGCAGTGACGGAGCCTACGAGCAGTACTTC
J: TRBJ2-7; V: TRBV7-9; size: .; D: TRBD1; CDR3: CASSNTGQAYYEQYF; DNA: TGTGCCAGCAGCAACACGGGACAGGCCTACTACGAGCAGTACTTC
J: TRBJ2-5; V: TRBV27; size: .; D: .; CDR3: CASSTGEETQYF; DNA: TGTGCCAGCAGTACCGGGGAAGAGACCCAGTACTTC
J: TRBJ1-5; V: TRBV20-1; size: .; D: .; CDR3: CSARDQGGRNQPQHF; DNA: TGCAGTGCTAGGGACCAGGGTGGTCGCAATCAGCCCCAGCATTTT
J: TRBJ2-7; V: TRBV7-9; size: .; D: .; CDR3: CASSLIGDEQYF; DNA: TGTGCCAGCAGCTTGATCGGGGACGAGCAGTACTTC
J: TRBJ1-6; V: TRBV6-5; size: few; D: .; CDR3: CASSNPRTRGYGYNSPLHF; DNA: TGTGCCAGCAGTAACCCCCGGACGCGGGGGTATGGCTATAATTCACCCCTCCACTTT
J: TRBJ2-3; V: TRBV4-2; size: .; D: TRBD2; CDR3: CASSQETGGPKDTQYF; DNA: TGTGCCAGCAGCCAAGAGACGGGGGGGCCAAAAGATACGCAGTATTTT
J: TRBJ2-1; V: TRBV29-1; size: many; D: TRBD2; CDR3: CSVAPTSGDEFF; DNA: TGCAGCGTCGCACCGACTAGCGGTGATGAGTTCTTC
J: TRBJ1-2; V: TRBV20-1; size: .; D: .; CDR3: CSASSDNNYGYTF; DNA: TGCAGTGCTAGTAGTGACAACAACTATGGCTACACCTTC
J: TRBJ2-2; V: TRBV21-1; size: .; D: .; CDR3: CASSKALGLRERTGELFF; DNA: TGTGCCAGCAGCAAAGCGCTCGGACTACGCGAACGCACCGGGGAGCTGTTTTTT
J: TRBJ2-5; V: TRBV29-1; size: .; D: TRBD2; CDR3: CSGSGGAETQYF; DNA: TGCAGCGGTAGCGGGGGGGCGGAGACCCAGTACTTC
J: TRBJ1-5; V: TRBV29-1; size: .; D: .; CDR3: CSVKVAQGRNQPQHF; DNA: TGCAGCGTGAAAGTTGCACAGGGACGCAATCAGCCCCAGCATTTT
J: TRBJ1-1; V: TRBV10-3; size: few; D: .; CDR3: CAITGVNTEAFF; DNA: TGTGCCATCACGGGGGTGAACACTGAAGCTTTCTTT
J: TRBJ2-5; V: TRBV4-2; size: once; D: TRBD1; CDR3: CASSQEGRGYEETQYF; DNA: TGTGCCAGCAGCCAAGAAGGCAGGGGGTACGAAGAGACCCAGTACTTC
J: TRBJ1-2; V: TRBV18; size: .; D: .; CDR3: CASSETAYGYTF; DNA: TGTGCCAGCTCCGAGACGGCCTATGGCTACACCTTC
J: TRBJ1-1; V: TRBV4-1; size: .; D: .; CDR3: CASSPGARTEAFF; DNA: TGCGCCAGCAGCCCCGGGGCAAGGACTGAAGCTTTCTTT
J: TRBJ2-1; V: TRBV7-9; size: .; D: TRBD2; CDR3: CASSLGTSGVPSYNEQFF; DNA: TGTGCCAGCAGCTTAGGGACTAGCGGGGTTCCCTCCTACAATGAGCAGTTCTTC
J: TRBJ1-2; V: TRBV11-2; size: .; D: TRBD1; CDR3: CASSSRTGAKNYGYTF; DNA: TGTGCCAGCAGCTCACGGACAGGGGCGAAGAATTATGGCTACACCTTC